These T cell receptor beta chains were read from a single sample in a study of T cell repertoires in cytomegalovirus infection. TCRdb used MiXCR to reprocess the reads, holding one entry per CDR3 protein. The data show roughly 500,000 distinct CDR3 sequences, roughly a third seen once. The antigens of these receptors remain unknown. The sequencing used cultured PBMCs, collected from culture after CMV antigen stimulation. Every receptor here comes from a human donor in good health (CMV status not recorded). Some clones in this sample may be carry-over from other donors' samples. Each CDR3 is given with its conserved first and last residue. Each record gives: J gene, D gene, V gene, clone size, CDR3 protein, CDR3 DNA. The D gene is left open where the match is weak. The listing skips clone size in some rows; elsewhere it reads once, few, many or a size class.

>TRBJ1-1|TRBD1|TRBV6-1|many
CASSGRDREAFF
TGTGCCAGCAGTGGCCGGGACAGAGAAGCTTTCTTT
>TRBJ2-3|.|TRBV7-2|few
CASSDGRDTQYF
TGTGCCAGCAGCGACGGGCGGGATACGCAGTATTTT
>TRBJ2-2|.|TRBV11-2|few
CASSRQGGRTGELFF
TGTGCCAGCAGCAGACAGGGAGGTCGCACCGGGGAGCTGTTTTTT
>TRBJ2-3|TRBD2|TRBV15|.
CATSRDSGRSTDTQYF
TGTGCCACCAGCAGAGATTCCGGGAGGAGCACAGATACGCAGTATTTT
>TRBJ2-1|TRBD2|TRBV20-1|.
CSARRLAVTAEQFF
TGCAGTGCTAGGCGACTAGCGGTAACCGCTGAGCAGTTCTTC
>TRBJ1-4|.|TRBV19|many
CASSPGTATNEKLFF
TGTGCCAGTAGTCCCGGGACCGCAACTAATGAAAAACTGTTTTTT
>TRBJ2-1|TRBD2|TRBV12-5|.
CASALSGAYNEQFF
TGTGCTAGTGCTCTGAGCGGGGCCTACAATGAGCAGTTCTTC
>TRBJ1-2|TRBD1|TRBV19|.
CASSLRTGDDGYTF
TGTGCCAGTAGTCTAAGGACAGGGGATGATGGCTACACCTTC
>TRBJ2-5|.|TRBV7-2|.
CASSSGIWETQYF
TGTGCCAGCAGCTCAGGGATTTGGGAGACCCAGTACTTC
>TRBJ2-5|.|TRBV6-9|few
CASRYSVLQETQYF
TGTGCCAGCAGGTATTCCGTACTCCAAGAGACCCAGTACTTC
>TRBJ1-1|.|TRBV7-8|few
CASTPGRVDTEAFF
TGTGCCAGCACCCCCGGACGGGTGGACACTGAAGCTTTCTTT
>TRBJ1-1|.|TRBV20-1|.
CSATRETEAFF
TGCAGTGCTACTCGGGAAACTGAAGCTTTCTTT
>TRBJ2-1|TRBD2|TRBV7-2|many
CASSRAGGGDYNEQFF
TGTGCCAGCAGCCGAGCGGGAGGCGGGGACTACAATGAGCAGTTCTTC
>TRBJ2-2|.|TRBV19|few
CASSPIRARTGELFF
TGTGCCAGTAGTCCCATCAGGGCGCGCACCGGGGAGCTGTTTTTT
>TRBJ2-7|.|TRBV7-9|few
CASSSIKLDSYEQYF
TGTGCCAGCAGCTCCATAAAACTAGACTCCTACGAGCAGTACTTC
>TRBJ2-5|.|TRBV5-1|.
CASSNYGMLQETQYF
TGCGCCAGCAGCAATTACGGGATGCTCCAAGAGACCCAGTACTTC
>TRBJ1-1|.|TRBV7-8|many
CASSLYGVNTEAFF
TGTGCCAGCAGCTTATATGGGGTGAACACTGAAGCTTTCTTT
>TRBJ1-2|.|TRBV19|few
CASTRDNYGYTF
TGTGCCAGTACCCGGGACAACTATGGCTACACCTTC
>TRBJ2-5|TRBD2|TRBV24-1|.
CATSDVKRGKETQYF
TGTGCCACCAGTGATGTCAAGCGGGGTAAAGAGACCCAGTACTTC
>TRBJ1-5|.|TRBV10-3|few
CAISDLGQNNQPQHF
TGTGCCATCAGTGATCTTGGGCAGAACAATCAGCCCCAGCATTTT
>TRBJ2-7|.|TRBV20-1|few
CSASPSGTRGFYEQYF
TGCAGTGCCAGCCCCTCAGGGACGAGGGGCTTTTACGAGCAGTACTTC
>TRBJ1-5|.|TRBV6-1|.
CASSVRGGNQPQHF
TGTGCCAGCAGTGTCAGGGGCGGCAATCAGCCCCAGCATTTT
>TRBJ1-5|TRBD1|TRBV28|.
CASTQDRGPFYSNQPQHF
TGTGCCAGCACTCAGGACAGGGGGCCTTTTTATAGCAATCAGCCCCAGCATTTT
>TRBJ2-2|TRBD1|TRBV12-3/TRBV12-4|.
CASRSSGTGVPGELFF
TGTGCCAGCAGGTCTTCCGGGACAGGGGTACCCGGGGAGCTGTTTTTT
>TRBJ2-1|.|TRBV19|few
CASSIDGRGFNEQFF
TGTGCCAGTAGTATAGACGGGAGAGGGTTCAATGAGCAGTTCTTC
>TRBJ2-5|.|TRBV24-1|few
CATSGRLVTGERRETQYF
TGTGCCACCAGTGGAAGGTTGGTCACGGGGGAACGCCGAGAGACCCAGTACTTC
>TRBJ2-7|TRBD1|TRBV29-1|.
CSVVFLTGTGGGEQYF
TGCAGCGTTGTTTTTCTGACTGGGACAGGGGGCGGAGAGCAGTACTTC
>TRBJ1-6|.|TRBV7-2|.
CASSAGISPLHF
TGTGCCAGCAGCGCGGGCATTTCACCCCTCCACTTT
>TRBJ2-3|TRBD2|TRBV11-3|few
CASSSWGWTSPDTQYF
TGTGCCAGCAGCTCTTGGGGATGGACTAGTCCAGATACGCAGTATTTT
>TRBJ1-2|.|TRBV11-2|.
CASSLRADSLYGYTF
TGTGCCAGCAGCTTGAGGGCGGACAGCCTCTATGGCTACACCTTC
>TRBJ2-3|TRBD2|TRBV7-8|many
CASSSTSGRTTSTDTQYF
TGTGCCAGCAGCTCAACTAGCGGGAGGACGACTAGCACAGATACGCAGTATTTT
>TRBJ1-5|TRBD1|TRBV12-3/TRBV12-4|once
CASSFLKGQGTQHF
TGTGCCAGCAGTTTCCTTAAGGGACAGGGGACCCAGCATTTT
>TRBJ1-1|.|TRBV7-9|few
CASSLAQRDPEAFF
TGTGCCAGCAGCTTAGCGCAGAGGGATCCTGAAGCTTTCTTT
>TRBJ2-2|TRBD2|TRBV12-3/TRBV12-4|.
CASRNSGATGELFF
TGTGCCAGCAGGAATAGCGGGGCCACCGGGGAGCTGTTTTTT
>TRBJ1-3|.|TRBV11-2|.
CASSLQGRGGNTIYF
TGTGCCAGCAGCTTGCAAGGGAGGGGAGGAAACACCATATATTTT
>TRBJ2-1|.|TRBV28|few
CASSSRSGPHVDEQFF
TGTGCCAGCAGTTCAAGATCCGGCCCTCACGTGGATGAGCAGTTCTTC
>TRBJ2-1|TRBD2|TRBV7-2|few
CASSELAGGNNEQFF
TGTGCCAGCAGCGAACTAGCGGGAGGGAACAATGAGCAGTTCTTC
>TRBJ2-1|.|TRBV18|.
CASTGQTGEVEQFF
TGTGCCAGCACCGGCCAGACTGGTGAGGTTGAGCAGTTCTTC
>TRBJ2-5|TRBD1|TRBV11-2|.
CASSFGQGNQETQYF
TGTGCCAGCAGCTTCGGACAGGGGAACCAAGAGACCCAGTACTTC
>TRBJ2-5|.|TRBV6-1|.
CASSYRAGPQETQYF
TGTGCCAGCAGTTATAGGGCTGGACCTCAAGAGACCCAGTACTTC
>TRBJ1-1|.|TRBV10-3|few
CAISDNKGVPEAFF
TGTGCCATCAGTGATAACAAGGGGGTCCCTGAAGCTTTCTTT
>TRBJ2-2|.|TRBV27|.
CASSSNPPKPGELFF
TGTGCCAGCAGTTCGAACCCCCCCAAGCCCGGGGAGCTGTTTTTT
>TRBJ2-5|.|TRBV7-9|.
CASSLVGEGKETQYF
TGTGCCAGCAGCTTGGTGGGGGAAGGGAAGGAGACCCAGTACTTC
>TRBJ1-5|.|TRBV7-2|few
CASSWTKEGFTQHF
TGTGCCAGCAGCTGGACGAAAGAAGGGTTTACCCAGCATTTT
>TRBJ2-5|.|TRBV6-2/TRBV6-3|few
CASNKDSQETQYF
TGTGCCAGCAATAAGGACTCCCAAGAGACCCAGTACTTC
>TRBJ2-2|.|TRBV10-3|.
CAISEGGSNTGELFF
TGTGCCATCAGTGAGGGCGGCTCGAACACCGGGGAGCTGTTTTTT
>TRBJ2-1|.|TRBV7-9|.
CASSFRRDPGNEQFF
TGTGCCAGCAGCTTTCGACGGGACCCGGGCAATGAGCAGTTCTTC
>TRBJ1-4|.|TRBV6-1|.
CASSYAGPGAEKLFF
TGTGCCAGCAGTTACGCAGGCCCAGGCGCTGAAAAACTGTTTTTT
>TRBJ2-2|TRBD2|TRBV5-4|few
CASSSTLGLAGLNTGELFF
TGTGCCAGCAGCTCGACCCTGGGACTAGCGGGACTGAACACCGGGGAGCTGTTTTTT
>TRBJ2-3|TRBD2|TRBV5-6|few
CASSRRQGLAGTDTQYF
TGTGCCAGCAGCAGGAGGCAAGGACTAGCAGGCACAGATACGCAGTATTTT
>TRBJ1-1|.|TRBV12-3/TRBV12-4|once
CATQYIEAFF
TGTGCCACACAGTATATTGAAGCTTTCTTT
>TRBJ2-1|TRBD2|TRBV6-2/TRBV6-3|.
CASSYTPSGTNEQFF
TGTGCCAGCAGTTACACGCCTAGCGGAACCAATGAGCAGTTCTTC
>TRBJ1-2|TRBD1|TRBV4-1|.
CASSHLDRGQLGYTF
TGCGCCAGCAGCCACCTTGACAGGGGGCAACTCGGCTACACCTTC
>TRBJ2-7|TRBD2|TRBV7-2|many
CASRRIAGGSYEQYF
TGTGCCAGCAGGCGTATAGCGGGAGGTAGCTACGAGCAGTACTTC
>TRBJ2-3|TRBD2|TRBV7-2|few
CASSSGALAGNSQYF
TGTGCCAGCAGCTCAGGGGCCCTAGCGGGAAATTCGCAGTATTTT
>TRBJ2-1|.|TRBV13|.
CASSKQGFPFNEQFF
TGTGCCAGCAGCAAACAGGGTTTCCCTTTCAATGAGCAGTTCTTC
>TRBJ1-2|.|TRBV4-3|many
CASSQDGFAAGTVYGYTF
TGCGCCAGCAGCCAAGACGGATTTGCGGCAGGAACCGTCTATGGCTACACCTTC